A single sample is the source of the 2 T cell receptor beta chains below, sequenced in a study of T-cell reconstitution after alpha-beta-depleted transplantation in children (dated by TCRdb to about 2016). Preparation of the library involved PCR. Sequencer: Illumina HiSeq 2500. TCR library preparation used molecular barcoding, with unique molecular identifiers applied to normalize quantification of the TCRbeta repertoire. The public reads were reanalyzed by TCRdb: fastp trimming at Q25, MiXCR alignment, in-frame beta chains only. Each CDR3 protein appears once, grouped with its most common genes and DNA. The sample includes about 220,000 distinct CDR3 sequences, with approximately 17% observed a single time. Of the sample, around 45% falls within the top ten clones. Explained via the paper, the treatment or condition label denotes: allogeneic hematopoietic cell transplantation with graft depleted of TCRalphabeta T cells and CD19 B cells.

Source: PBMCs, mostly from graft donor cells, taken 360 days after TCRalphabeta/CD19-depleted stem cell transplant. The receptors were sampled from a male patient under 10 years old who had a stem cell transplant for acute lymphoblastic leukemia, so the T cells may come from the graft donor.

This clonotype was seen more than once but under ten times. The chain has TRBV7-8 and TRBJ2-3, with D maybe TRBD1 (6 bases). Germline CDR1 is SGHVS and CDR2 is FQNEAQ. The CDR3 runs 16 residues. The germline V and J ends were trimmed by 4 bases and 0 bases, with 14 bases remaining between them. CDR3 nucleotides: TGTGCCAGCAGCTCCTGGGACATCTCTAGCACAGATACGCAGTATTTT. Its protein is CASSSWDISSTDTQYF.

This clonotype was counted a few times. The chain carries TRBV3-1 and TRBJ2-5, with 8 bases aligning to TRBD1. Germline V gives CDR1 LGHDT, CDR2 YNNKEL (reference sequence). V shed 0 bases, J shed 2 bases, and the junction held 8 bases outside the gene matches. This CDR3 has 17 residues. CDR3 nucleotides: TGTGCCAGCAGCCAAGATGAGACAGGGGTGAAGCAAGAGACCCAGTACTTC. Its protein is CASSQDETGVKQETQYF.